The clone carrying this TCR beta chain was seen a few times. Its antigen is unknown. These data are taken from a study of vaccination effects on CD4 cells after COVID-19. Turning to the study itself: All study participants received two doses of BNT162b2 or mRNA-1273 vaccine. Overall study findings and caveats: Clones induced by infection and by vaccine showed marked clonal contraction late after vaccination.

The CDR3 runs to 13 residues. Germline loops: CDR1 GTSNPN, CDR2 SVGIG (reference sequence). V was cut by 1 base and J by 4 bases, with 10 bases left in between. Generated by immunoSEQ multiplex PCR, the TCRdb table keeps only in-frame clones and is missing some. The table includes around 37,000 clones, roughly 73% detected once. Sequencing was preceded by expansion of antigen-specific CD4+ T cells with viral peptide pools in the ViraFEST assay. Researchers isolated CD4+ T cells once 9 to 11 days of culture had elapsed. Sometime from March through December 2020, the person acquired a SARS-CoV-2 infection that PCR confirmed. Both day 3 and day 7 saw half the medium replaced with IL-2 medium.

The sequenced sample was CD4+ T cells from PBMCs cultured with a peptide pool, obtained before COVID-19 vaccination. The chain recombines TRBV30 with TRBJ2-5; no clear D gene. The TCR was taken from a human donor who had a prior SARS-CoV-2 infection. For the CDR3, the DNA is TGTGCCTGGAGTGCGGCAGTTGGAGAGACCCAGTACTTC. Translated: CAWSAAVGETQYF.